This TCR beta chain comes out of a study of long-term antiretroviral therapy in people with HIV. Overall study findings and caveats: Although diversity increased after ART, it remained lower than in transplant donor controls. Blood draws took place between about 2003 and 2018 and possibly involved older ART regimens.

Survey-level resolution applied to immunoSEQ assay v3.0. Using immunoSEQ multiplex PCR, the repertoire was profiled, and TCRdb retains in-frame clones only, with some absent. The data contain about 18,000 clones, 90% to 95% of them singletons. Trimming took off 4 bases at V and 7 bases at J, with 19 bases between the two ends. The CDR3 has 15 residues. In germline, CDR1 is MDHEN, CDR2 SYDVKM. For this clone: Its antigen is still unknown.

The V and J genes are TRBV28 and TRBJ1-2; D possibly corresponds to TRBD1 (6 bases). This sequence originates from a man aged 50 to 60 with HIV. The sample in question was unsorted PBMCs, obtained 3 years after starting antiretroviral therapy. The CDR3 protein is CASSSFHQGQGGYTF. The CDR3 DNA follows: TGTGCCAGCAGTTCCTTTCACCAGGGGCAGGGTGGCTACACCTTC.